The T cell receptor beta chain described here comes from a study of response to subunit inactivated influenza vaccine. Study-level points and caveats: The authors suggested that few new T cells are recruited per seasonal influenza vaccination.

Note on this clonotype: Antigen specificity is unknown.

The germline gives CDR1 KGHSH, CDR2 LQKENI. The CDR3 is 14 amino acids. Trimming left V 3 bases short and J 3 bases short, with 12 bases between. TCRdb re-derived calls from the RT-PCR reads in MiXCR, one entry per CDR3 protein. The sample has more than 200,000 distinct CDR3 sequences; about 12% are singletons. The chain uses TRBV18 and TRBJ2-7; D assignment may be TRBD1 or TRBD2 (5 bases each). This receptor was taken from a man aged 45 to 65 who received an inactivated influenza vaccine. Sample: non-naive T cells sorted from PBMCs, taken 14 days before vaccination. CDR3 protein: CASSPGTDSYEQYF. The CDR3, as DNA: TGTGCCAGCTCACCGGGGACCGACAGCTACGAGCAGTACTTC.